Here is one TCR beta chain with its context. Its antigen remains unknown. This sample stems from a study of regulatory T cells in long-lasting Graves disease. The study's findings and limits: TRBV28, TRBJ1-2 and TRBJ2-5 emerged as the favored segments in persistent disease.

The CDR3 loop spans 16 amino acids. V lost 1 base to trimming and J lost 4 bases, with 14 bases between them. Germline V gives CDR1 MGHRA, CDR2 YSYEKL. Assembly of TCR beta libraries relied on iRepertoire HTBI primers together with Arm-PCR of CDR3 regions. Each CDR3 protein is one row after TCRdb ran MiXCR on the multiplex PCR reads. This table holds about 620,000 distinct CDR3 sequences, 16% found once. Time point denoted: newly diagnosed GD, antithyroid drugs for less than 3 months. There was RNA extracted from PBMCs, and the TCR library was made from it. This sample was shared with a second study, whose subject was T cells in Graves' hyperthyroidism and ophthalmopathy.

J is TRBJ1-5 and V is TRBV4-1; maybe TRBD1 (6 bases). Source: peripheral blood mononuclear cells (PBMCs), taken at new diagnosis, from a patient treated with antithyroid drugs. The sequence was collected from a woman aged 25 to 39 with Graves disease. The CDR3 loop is CASSQGGGGTNQPQHF. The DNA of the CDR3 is TGCGCCAGCAGCCAAGGGGGAGGGGGGACTAATCAGCCCCAGCATTTT.